The 27 T cell receptor beta chains below all came from one sample that was sequenced in a study of OX40 agonist ivuxolimab in advanced cancers. The repertoire was sequenced with immunoSEQ multiplex PCR; TCRdb's copy has only in-frame clones and lacks some. Among roughly 62,000 clones listed, 91% were seen once. The sequencing used CD4+ or CD8+ T cells sorted from blood, collected in a trial of the OX40 agonist ivuxolimab. The receptors shown here come from an adult with an advanced solid tumor such as melanoma, head and neck, liver or kidney cancer.

This chain connects TRBV27 to TRBJ2-2; weak D call: TRBD2 (7 bases). The CDR3 is 13 amino acids. The germline CDR1 and CDR2 sequences are MNHEY and SMNVEV (reference sequence). V was trimmed by 4 bases and J by 6 bases, leaving 9 bases between them. The CDR3 DNA follows: TGTGCCAGCAGTTCGGGGGGCCCCGGGGAGCTGTTTTTT. Translating it yields CASSSGGPGELFF.

This chain joins TRBV18 and TRBJ2-5; perhaps TRBD2 as D (6 bases). V was trimmed by 5 bases and J by 5 bases, leaving 18 bases between them. Germline CDR1 reads KGHSH; CDR2 reads LQKENI. This CDR3 contains 15 residues. CDR3 DNA: TGTGCCAGCTCAATCGGTGGAGGGCGAAGGGAGACCCAGTACTTC. As protein: CASSIGGGRRETQYF.

CDR3 sequence reads: CARTTQGFRYEKLFF. The CDR3 coding sequence is TGCGCCAGGACTACACAGGGGTTTAGATATGAAAAACTGTTTTTT. The V and J genes are TRBV10-2 and TRBJ1-4; 7 nucleotides line up with TRBD1. The V gene end was trimmed by 9 bases and the J gene end by 6 bases; junction bases not matched to a gene: 13. This CDR3 has 15 amino acids. Germline lookup yields CDR1 WSHSY and CDR2 SAAADI.

The chain links TRBV7-9 to TRBJ1-1; TRBD1 might be the D (5 bases). The germline V gene encodes CDR1 SEHNR and CDR2 FQNEAQ (reference sequence). The V end was cut by 3 bases, the J end by 3 bases, with 11 bases between. The CDR3 is made up of 14 amino acids. CDR3 in DNA: TGTGCCAGCAGCTTGGGCTGGGGGGACACTGAAGCTTTCTTT. Its protein is CASSLGWGDTEAFF.

This clone was picked up a small number of times. The rearrangement links TRBV28 to TRBJ2-2; TRBD1 matches 7 bases. J lost 6 bases, V lost 3 bases, and 13 bases had no gene match. This CDR3 contains 17 residues. CDR1 MDHEN and CDR2 SYDVKM come from the germline V gene. This CDR3 is CASSFSPDIGGPGELFF. Here the CDR3 DNA reads TGTGCCAGCAGTTTTAGTCCCGACATAGGGGGCCCCGGGGAGCTGTTTTTT.

V is TRBV2 and J is TRBJ1-1, with 9 bases that match TRBD1. V shed 0 bases and J 5 bases; nucleotides not matched to a gene: 16. The CDR3 totals 19 residues. CDR1 SNHLY and CDR2 FYNNEI come from the germline V gene. The CDR3 coding sequence is TGTGCCAGCAGTGAAGCGGGATCCGGGACAGGGAGGGTCGGGACTGAAGCTTTCTTT. This translates into CASSEAGSGTGRVGTEAFF.

CDR3 sequence reads: CASSTTDGYEQYF. The CDR3 bases are TGTGCCAGCAGTACCACGGACGGTTACGAGCAGTACTTC. The chain links TRBV27 to TRBJ2-7; D is unresolved. Deletions cut 5 bases from V and 4 bases from J, with 12 bases between. CDR1 is MNHEY, CDR2 SMNVEV, per germline (reference sequence). This CDR3 is 13 amino acids long.

The J gene is TRBJ2-7, the V gene TRBV7-6; the D gene is possibly TRBD2 (6 bases). The V and J ends lost 5 bases and 2 bases respectively, with 16 bases between them. Germline loops: CDR1 SGHVS, CDR2 FNYEAQ. The CDR3 extends over 15 amino acids. The CDR3, as DNA: TGTGCCAGCAGCCGCCAGCTAGCGAAAGCCTACGAGCAGTACTTC. It translates to CASSRQLAKAYEQYF. The variable domain in full, with the rest retrieved from reference TRBV7-6 and TRBJ2-7, is GAGVSQSPRYKVTKRGQDVALRCDPISGHVSLYWYRQALGQGPEFLTYFNYEAQQDKSGLPNDRFSAERPEGSISTLTIQRTEQRDSAMYRCASSRQLAKAYEQYFGPGTRLTVT.

The chain links TRBV7-9 to TRBJ2-2, with 9 bases identical to TRBD1. There are 15 residues in the CDR3. V gave up 5 bases and J gave up 7 bases; unmatched junction bases: 8. Germline values: CDR1 SEHNR, CDR2 FQNEAQ (reference sequence). CDR3 DNA sequence: TGTGCCAGCAGCCAACGGGACAGGGAAATCGGGGAGCTGTTTTTT. Translating it yields CASSQRDREIGELFF.

This clone was seen a single time. The J gene is TRBJ2-5, the V gene TRBV7-9; D is uncertain. CDR3 length equals 14 residues. V was trimmed by 1 base and J by 2 bases, leaving 8 bases between them. Per the germline V gene, CDR1 is SEHNR and CDR2 is FQNEAQ (reference sequence). CDR3 region: CASSLGGRQETQYF. The CDR3 nucleotides read TGTGCCAGCAGCTTAGGAGGACGACAAGAGACCCAGTACTTC. The complete variable domain, with remaining parts taken from reference TRBV7-9 and TRBJ2-5, reads DTGVSQNPRHKITKRGQNVTFRCDPISEHNRLYWYRQTLGQGPEFLTYFQNEAQLEKSRLLSDRFSAERPKGSFSTLEIQRTEQGDSAMYLCASSLGGRQETQYFGPGTRLLVL.

Regarding this clone: Additional DNA sequences in this sample encode the identical CDR3. The gene calls are TRBV11-2 and TRBJ2-2; D is uncertain. This CDR3 is built from 12 residues. Trimming left V 6 bases short and J 0 bases short, with 2 bases between. Looked up from germline, CDR1 is SGHAT and CDR2 is FQNNGV. CDR3 region: CASSPNTGELFF. The CDR3 nucleotides read TGTGCCAGCAGTCCGAACACCGGGGAGCTGTTTTTT.

The J gene is TRBJ2-1, the V gene TRBV13; D may be TRBD1 (5 bases). Per the germline V gene, CDR1 is PRHDT and CDR2 is FYEKMQ (reference sequence). V lost 5 bases, J lost 3 bases, and 23 bases lay in between. The CDR3 spans 18 residues. CDR3 loop: CASSPAALTEQLYNEQFF. For the CDR3, the DNA is TGTGCCAGCAGCCCAGCAGCGTTGACAGAGCAACTCTACAATGAGCAGTTCTTC.

This clone was counted once. The J gene is TRBJ2-6, the V gene TRBV5-6; tentative D call: TRBD1 (5 bases). The CDR3 sequence is 15 residues long. Trimming shortened V by 2 bases and J by 3 bases, and 9 bases separated the two germline ends. Germline V gene lookup returns CDR1 SGHDT and CDR2 YYEEEE. The DNA of the CDR3 is TGTGCCAGCAGCTTTTGGGGCGGTGGGGCCAACGTCCTGACTTTC. It specifies CASSFWGGGANVLTF. The full variable domain, with the rest looked up from reference TRBV5-6 and TRBJ2-6, is DAGVTQSPTHLIKTRGQQVTLRCSPKSGHDTVSWYQQALGQGPQFIFQYYEEEERQRGNFPDRFSGHQFPNYSSELNVNALLLGDSALYLCASSFWGGGANVLTFGAGSRLTVL.

The genes are TRBV9 and TRBJ2-7; 7 bases align to TRBD2. The CDR3 covers 14 residues. The ends lost 0 bases at V and 3 bases at J; junction bases unmatched: 3. Looked up from germline, CDR1 is SGDLS and CDR2 is YYNGEE. CDR3: CASSVAAGVYEQYF. The CDR3 coding sequence is TGTGCCAGCAGCGTAGCCGCGGGAGTCTACGAGCAGTACTTC.

The chain links TRBV5-1 to TRBJ2-7, with 8 bases identical to TRBD2. Germline V gene data show CDR1 as SGHRS and CDR2 as YFSETQ. CDR3 length equals 15 residues. Trimming took 0 bases from V and 4 from J; bases not matched to a gene: 6. The CDR3 nucleotides read TGCGCCAGCAGCTTGGATTCCAGCGGGAGTTACGAGCAGTACTTC. Protein: CASSLDSSGSYEQYF.

This chain joins TRBV6-4 and TRBJ2-3, with D hard to call. The length of the CDR3 is 16 residues. Per the germline V gene, CDR1 is MRHNA and CDR2 is SNTAGT. V lost 0 bases and J lost 6, with 16 bases in between. The CDR3 protein is CASSDSPAELGDTQYF. The CDR3 DNA reads TGTGCCAGCAGTGACTCGCCGGCGGAACTGGGGGATACGCAGTATTTT.

The V gene is TRBV5-5, the J gene TRBJ2-7; D not resolved. Trimming shortened V by 2 bases and J by 0 bases, and 9 bases separated the two germline ends. The germline CDR1 and CDR2 sequences are SGHKS and YYEKEE (reference sequence). The length of the CDR3 is 14 residues. CDR3 nucleotides: TGTGCCAGCAGCTTTGGTGAGAGCTCCTACGAGCAGTACTTC. As protein: CASSFGESSYEQYF.

The chain recombines TRBV19 with TRBJ2-1; a possible D gene is TRBD1 (6 bases). V dropped 6 bases and J dropped 0 bases, with 12 bases sitting between them. The CDR3 is 15 residues long. Germline CDR1 is LNHDA and CDR2 is SQIVND (reference sequence). The CDR3 loop reads CASSRDISSYNEQFF. DNA of the CDR3: TGTGCCAGTAGCAGGGACATTAGCTCCTACAATGAGCAGTTCTTC.

This clone was picked up a small number of times. The V and J genes are TRBV6-5 and TRBJ2-7; 9 bases agree with TRBD2. V shed 0 bases, J shed 3 bases, and the junction held 0 bases outside the gene matches. This CDR3 spans 14 amino acids. Germline loops: CDR1 MNHEY, CDR2 SVGAGI. This CDR3 is CASSYSSGSYEQYF. The CDR3 nucleotides read TGTGCCAGCAGTTACTCTAGCGGGAGCTACGAGCAGTACTTC.

In this sample, this clone turned up a few times. V is TRBV5-6 and J is TRBJ1-3; D gene ambiguous. Between the trimmed V and J ends, which lost 2 bases and 0 bases, there was a span of 6 bases. Per the germline V gene, CDR1 is SGHDT and CDR2 is YYEEEE. The length of the CDR3 is 14 residues. CDR3 sequence (DNA): TGTGCCAGCAGCTTCGGATTCTCTGGAAACACCATATATTTT. It encodes CASSFGFSGNTIYF.

V usage is TRBV4-1 and J usage is TRBJ2-5; TRBD1 is a possible D gene (6 bases). CDR1 is MGHRA, CDR2 YSYEKL, per germline. There are 14 residues in the CDR3. Trimming left V 0 bases short and J 4 bases short, with 9 bases between. DNA for the CDR3: TGCGCCAGCAGCCAAGATAACAGGGCAGAGACCCAGTACTTC. Translation gives CASSQDNRAETQYF.

The gene calls are TRBV11-2 and TRBJ1-1; 10 nucleotides line up with TRBD1. The length of the CDR3 is 15 residues. The V segment lost 4 bases and the J segment 4 bases; nucleotides outside the gene matches: 6. The V gene's germline CDR1 is SGHAT and CDR2 FQNNGV. The CDR3 DNA is TGTGCCAGCAGCTCTTCGACAGGGGGCCTCACTGAAGCTTTCTTT. Its translation is CASSSSTGGLTEAFF.

Only one count was recorded for this clone. This chain uses TRBV28 with TRBJ2-7; D gene ambiguous. The CDR3 runs 13 residues. Germline CDR1 is MDHEN and CDR2 is SYDVKM. Deletions cut 10 bases from V and 2 bases from J, with 15 bases between. The CDR3, as DNA: TGTGCCACCAAGTCGAGGCCAACCTACGAGCAGTACTTC. Translated: CATKSRPTYEQYF.

This clone was detected only a few times. The chain carries TRBV9 and TRBJ2-1; TRBD2 matches at 7 bases. Unmatched junction bases numbered 6, after V lost 0 bases and J lost 6 bases. The CDR3 is 15 residues long. The V gene's germline CDR1 is SGDLS and CDR2 YYNGEE. CDR3 in DNA: TGTGCCAGCAGCGTAGAGGTAGCGGGCGCCAATGAGCAGTTCTTC. It specifies CASSVEVAGANEQFF.

This chain connects TRBV5-5 to TRBJ2-7; D might be TRBD2 (6 bases). There are 14 residues in the CDR3. Deletions cut 0 bases from V and 3 bases from J, with 10 bases between. CDR1 SGHKS and CDR2 YYEKEE come from the germline V gene (reference sequence). CDR3 amino acids: CASSLGGIYYEQYF. Here the CDR3 DNA reads TGTGCCAGCAGCTTGGGCGGGATATACTACGAGCAGTACTTC.

The chain joins TRBV12-5 to TRBJ2-2; D remains ambiguous. Between the trimmed V and J ends, which lost 0 bases and 4 bases, there was a span of 12 bases. Germline CDR1 LGHNT, CDR2 FRNRAP. CDR3 length equals 16 residues. CDR3 coding DNA: TGTGCTAGTGGTTTGGTATTATCGGAGAGCACCGGGGAGCTGTTTTTT. The encoded protein is CASGLVLSESTGELFF.

The chain couples TRBV7-7 to TRBJ2-5; TRBD1 agrees at 9 bases. The CDR3 is made up of 15 amino acids. Trimming at V came to 5 bases and at J to 1 base, leaving 5 bases not matched to a gene. Per germline, CDR1 SSHAT and CDR2 FNYEAQ (reference sequence). The CDR3 region has the DNA TGTGCCAGCAGCATCAGACAGGGGGGCCAAGAGACCCAGTACTTC. Its translation is CASSIRQGGQETQYF.